This T cell receptor beta chain originates from a study of blood T cell repertoires in COVID-19. Across the study: Material from acute and convalescent COVID-19 was sourced from the United States, Italy and Spain. The cDNA or gDNA used as material had been derived from T cells, B-cell-depleted T cells, or PBMCs.

Only one count was recorded for this clone. This CDR3 has 16 residues. CDR1 and CDR2 from the germline V gene are KGHSH and LQKENI. V was pared by 2 bases and J by 4 bases, with 6 bases of the junction left unmatched. In the authors' methods: Reference gene primer amplification gave nucleated cell count estimates. Measured with immunoSEQ multiplex PCR; TCRdb has only the in-frame clones, and not every one. For V, J and clone size, that table is used; D and trimming come from the DNA. The repertoire consists of about 110,000 clones, with roughly four fifths occurring once and the leading ten covering about 6.3%. During active infection, Seattle patients enrolled and were then monitored through disease.

This clonotype was obtained from a man older than 75 with COVID-19, enrolled during active disease. Sequencing was carried out using peripheral blood. The chain carries TRBV18 and TRBJ2-5; 11 positions agree with TRBD2. The CDR3 bases are TGTGCCAGCTCACCATTTCTAGCGGGAGGCTCAGAGACCCAGTACTTC. Protein sequence: CASSPFLAGGSETQYF.